Listed below are T cell receptor beta chains from one sample, sequenced in a study of T cells in localized non-small cell lung cancer. Here immunoSEQ multiplex PCR was the method, and the copy in TCRdb shows in-frame clones only, minus some. The data show approximately 89,000 clones, with over 70% seen just once and over 15% held by the top ten. Source: PBMCs, taken before any cancer treatment. These receptors were obtained from a man between 35 and 75 years old with stage II squamous cell lung carcinoma. Each CDR3 is given without its conserved first and last residue. Fields, in order: V gene, CDR3 protein.

V: TRBV7-9
CDR3: ASSLVSTGELF

V: TRBV28
CDR3: ASSFVAGGPITDTQY

V: TRBV28
CDR3: ASSPVGSYNSPLH

V: TRBV28
CDR3: AIADPAKNIQY

V: TRBV7-9
CDR3: ASSLGQGIGETQY

V: TRBV9
CDR3: ASSRNSFPYEQY

V: TRBV7-9
CDR3: ASSVSSQGAGETQY

V: TRBV15
CDR3: ATSRARSYYGYT

V: TRBV7-2
CDR3: ASSSQGNEQY

V: TRBV2
CDR3: ASSRLGDQETQY

V: TRBV7-6
CDR3: ASSLEGTGGGYEQY

V: TRBV7-7
CDR3: ASSLRSTGPYEQY

V: TRBV29-1
CDR3: SVVGTGGIEQY

V: TRBV13
CDR3: ASSLEGQGYNEQF

V: TRBV2
CDR3: ASCRTTQGPGYT

V: TRBV14
CDR3: ASSPKTISGSFYEQY

V: TRBV5-1
CDR3: ASSLRDRAPQETQY

V: TRBV28
CDR3: ASSFGGNTGELF

V: TRBV19
CDR3: ASSIISNTEAF

V: TRBV6-6
CDR3: ASSGQNNYGYT

V: TRBV7-2
CDR3: ASSLATGTGGYEQY

V: TRBV6-5
CDR3: ASSKSDGPYEQY

V: TRBV7-3
CDR3: ASSPDSQNTIY

V: TRBV27
CDR3: ASSLSGGRTEAF

V: TRBV6-1
CDR3: ASSERGGAGVGYT

V: TRBV28
CDR3: ASSFKGGGYGYT

V: TRBV6-1
CDR3: ASSELQASGELF

V: TRBV4-1
CDR3: ASSVSSGDASYEQY

V: TRBV5-6
CDR3: ASSLGGGVETQY